These T cell receptor beta chains were read from a single sample in a study of blood T cell repertoires in COVID-19. Sequencing was performed with immunoSEQ multiplex PCR; in TCRdb, only in-frame clones are kept and a portion is missing. The table lists 100,000 to 120,000 clones, 88% of them singletons. The sequenced material came from peripheral blood. The receptors stem from a woman aged 70-85 years who had recovered from COVID-19. Both conserved end residues are part of each CDR3. The D gene is left open where the match is weak.

J gene: TRBJ1-6; V gene: TRBV2; D gene: -; CDR3 DNA: TGTGCCAGCAGTGACAGGGTTTATTCACCCCTCCACTTT; CDR3 protein: CASSDRVYSPLHF
J gene: TRBJ2-3; V gene: TRBV29-1; D gene: TRBD2; CDR3 DNA: TGCAGCGTTGATTGGGGGAGGGCCCGGGGCCCAGATACGCAGTATTTT; CDR3 protein: CSVDWGRARGPDTQYF
J gene: TRBJ2-7; V gene: TRBV19; D gene: TRBD2; CDR3 DNA: TGTGCCAGTAGTGTTACCTTCGCGGGAGGGGAGTACGAGCAGTACTTC; CDR3 protein: CASSVTFAGGEYEQYF
J gene: TRBJ2-7; V gene: TRBV18; D gene: TRBD1; CDR3 DNA: TGTGCCAGCTCACCACCCCGGGGACAGGCATCAGGGTCGGCCTCCTACGAGCAGTACTTC; CDR3 protein: CASSPPRGQASGSASYEQYF
J gene: TRBJ1-6; V gene: TRBV7-2; D gene: -; CDR3 DNA: TGTGCCAGCAGCGTTGAACCGGGACGGACAGCCCTCCACTTT; CDR3 protein: CASSVEPGRTALHF
J gene: TRBJ1-3; V gene: TRBV9; D gene: TRBD1; CDR3 DNA: TGTGCCAGCAGCCCCCCCTGGGACAGGGGGGGAAACACCATATATTTT; CDR3 protein: CASSPPWDRGGNTIYF
J gene: TRBJ2-7; V gene: TRBV29-1; D gene: TRBD2; CDR3 DNA: TGCAGCGTTGAGATGGCTAGCGGGGGGACGCACTACGAGCAGTACTTC; CDR3 protein: CSVEMASGGTHYEQYF
J gene: TRBJ2-2; V gene: TRBV2; D gene: -; CDR3 DNA: TGTGCCAGCAAAGGGAGCGGATCCGGGGAGCTGTTTTTT; CDR3 protein: CASKGSGSGELFF
J gene: TRBJ1-3; V gene: TRBV6-1; D gene: -; CDR3 DNA: TGTGCCAGCAGTGATTATGACGGACACTCTGGAAACACCATATATTTT; CDR3 protein: CASSDYDGHSGNTIYF
J gene: TRBJ1-2; V gene: TRBV29-1; D gene: -; CDR3 DNA: TGCAGCGTTGAAGGCCCAGGGCGGATGGGCTACACCTTC; CDR3 protein: CSVEGPGRMGYTF
J gene: TRBJ2-1; V gene: TRBV11-3; D gene: TRBD1; CDR3 DNA: TGTGCCAGCAGCTTCGGGCAGGGGGTAGGGTATGAGCAGTTCTTC; CDR3 protein: CASSFGQGVGYEQFF
J gene: TRBJ2-5; V gene: TRBV11-2; D gene: -; CDR3 DNA: TGTGCCAGCAGCCCAGGGTTGCCGGGGGTCCAGTACTTC; CDR3 protein: CASSPGLPGVQYF
J gene: TRBJ2-1; V gene: TRBV9; D gene: -; CDR3 DNA: TGTGCCAGCAGCCTAGGGGAGATCAATGAGCAGTTCTTC; CDR3 protein: CASSLGEINEQFF
J gene: TRBJ1-5; V gene: TRBV30; D gene: -; CDR3 DNA: TGTGCCTGGAGCGGGACATCCAATCAGCCCCAGCATTTT; CDR3 protein: CAWSGTSNQPQHF
J gene: TRBJ2-2; V gene: TRBV9; D gene: TRBD2; CDR3 DNA: TGTGCCAGCAGCGTAGCCGGGGGGACCGGGGAGCTGTTTTTT; CDR3 protein: CASSVAGGTGELFF